This T cell receptor beta chain is from a study of T cells in pancreatic ductal adenocarcinoma. Overall study results and limits: The resected cohort was biased toward the minority with early-stage disease. Tumor and blood clonality did not differ significantly, about 0.11 versus 0.066.

The selected patients with pancreatic ductal adenocarcinoma had surgery but no neoadjuvant therapy. The length of the CDR3 is 15 residues. V was clipped by 3 bases and J by 4 bases, with 14 bases between them. CDR1 and CDR2 (germline): SNHLY, FYNNEI. As concerns this clone: What it recognizes is unknown.

Using immunoSEQ multiplex PCR, the repertoire was profiled, and TCRdb retains in-frame clones only, with some absent. The sample records over 100,000 clones, 90% to 95% being singletons. This sequence originates from a human donor with pancreatic ductal adenocarcinoma. The genes are TRBV2 and TRBJ2-3; no clear D. The sequencing sample was made of PBMCs. The chain's CDR3 is CASSDDAQASDTQYF. The DNA of the CDR3 is TGTGCCAGCAGTGACGATGCCCAAGCGTCAGATACGCAGTATTTT.